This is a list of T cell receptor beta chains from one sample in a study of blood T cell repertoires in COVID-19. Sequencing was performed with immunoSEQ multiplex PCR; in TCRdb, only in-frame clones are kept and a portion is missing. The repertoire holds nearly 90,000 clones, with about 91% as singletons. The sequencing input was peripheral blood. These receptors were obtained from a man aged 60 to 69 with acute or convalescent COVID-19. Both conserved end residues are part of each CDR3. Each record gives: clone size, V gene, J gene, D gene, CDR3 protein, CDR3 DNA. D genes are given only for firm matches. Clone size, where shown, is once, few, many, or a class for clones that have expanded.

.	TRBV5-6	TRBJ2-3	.	CASSLVGNTDTQYF	TGTGCCAGCAGCTTGGTGGGCAACACAGATACGCAGTATTTT
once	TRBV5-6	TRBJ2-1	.	CASSLPVYNEQFF	TGTGCCAGCAGCTTGCCCGTTTACAATGAGCAGTTCTTC
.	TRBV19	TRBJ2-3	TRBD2	CASSMSGGRNTQYF	TGTGCCAGTAGTATGTCGGGGGGGCGGAATACGCAGTATTTT
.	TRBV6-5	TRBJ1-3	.	CASQAGNTIYF	TGTGCCAGCCAAGCGGGGAACACCATATATTTT
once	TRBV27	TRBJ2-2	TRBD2	CASSPTERGPLGELFF	TGTGCCAGCAGTCCCACCGAGCGGGGACCCCTCGGGGAGCTGTTTTTT
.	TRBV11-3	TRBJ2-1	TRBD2	CASSLRSGAVNEQFF	TGTGCCAGCAGCCTTCGGAGCGGGGCGGTCAATGAGCAGTTCTTC
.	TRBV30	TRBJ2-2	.	CAWSPGDGTSLYSVAGELFF	TGTGCCTGGAGTCCCGGTGACGGGACTTCTCTTTATTCTGTGGCCGGGGAGCTGTTTTTT
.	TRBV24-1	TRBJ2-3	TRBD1	CATQSDRVGSDTQYF	TGTGCCACCCAGAGTGACAGGGTAGGTTCAGATACGCAGTATTTT
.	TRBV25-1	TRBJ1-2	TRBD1	CASRETGTGGVEGYTF	TGTGCCAGCAGGGAAACTGGGACAGGGGGCGTAGAAGGCTACACCTTC
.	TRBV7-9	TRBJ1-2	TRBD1	CASSLRTGEGYTF	TGTGCCAGCAGCTTAAGGACAGGGGAGGGCTACACCTTC
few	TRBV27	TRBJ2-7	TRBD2	CASSITGTSGSAEQYF	TGTGCCAGCAGTATAACCGGGACTAGCGGGAGTGCGGAGCAGTACTTC
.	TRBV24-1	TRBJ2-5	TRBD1	CATSDFGRQGADRFSETQYF	TGTGCCACCAGTGATTTTGGCAGGCAGGGGGCTGACAGATTTAGCGAGACCCAGTACTTC
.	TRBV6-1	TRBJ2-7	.	CASSETRSLLEQYF	TGTGCCAGCAGTGAAACCCGGAGTTTACTTGAGCAGTACTTC
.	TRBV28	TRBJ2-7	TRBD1	CASSSGTGNEQYF	TGTGCCAGCAGCTCCGGGACAGGGAACGAGCAGTACTTC
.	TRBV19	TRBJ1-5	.	CASRPLQGADQPQHF	TGTGCCAGTAGGCCCCTACAGGGTGCGGATCAGCCCCAGCATTTT
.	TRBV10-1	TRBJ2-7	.	CASSESDSSYEQYF	TGCGCCAGCAGTGAGTCGGACAGCTCCTACGAGCAGTACTTC
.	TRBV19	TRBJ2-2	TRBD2	CASIRAGGNTGELFF	TGTGCCAGTATCCGAGCGGGAGGGAACACCGGGGAGCTGTTTTTT
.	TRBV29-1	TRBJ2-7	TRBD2	CSAWTSGSRTYEQYF	TGCAGCGCGTGGACTAGCGGGAGTCGCACCTACGAGCAGTACTTC
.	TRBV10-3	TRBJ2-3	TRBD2	CAIRAGPPTDTQYF	TGTGCCATCCGAGCGGGGCCTCCCACAGATACGCAGTATTTT
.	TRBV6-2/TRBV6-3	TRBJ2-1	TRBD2	CASSERGGRNEQFF	TGTGCCAGCAGCGAGCGGGGGGGCAGGAATGAGCAGTTCTTC
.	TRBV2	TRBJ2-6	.	CASSPGWGTGANVLTF	TGTGCCAGCAGCCCGGGATGGGGTACCGGGGCCAACGTCCTGACTTTC
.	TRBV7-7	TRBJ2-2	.	CASSPSPNRVPGELFF	TGTGCCAGCAGCCCCAGTCCCAACCGGGTCCCCGGGGAGCTGTTTTTT
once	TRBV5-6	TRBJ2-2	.	CASSLGLEQNTGELFF	TGTGCCAGCAGCTTGGGACTAGAGCAGAACACCGGGGAGCTGTTTTTT
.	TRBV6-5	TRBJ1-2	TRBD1	CASIRQGNGYTF	TGTGCCAGCATTAGACAGGGTAATGGCTACACCTTC
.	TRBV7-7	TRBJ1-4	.	CASSPSVSNEKLFF	TGTGCCAGCAGCCCCTCGGTGTCTAATGAAAAACTGTTTTTT
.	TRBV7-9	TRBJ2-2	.	CASSLLPGETGELFF	TGTGCCAGCAGCTTATTACCCGGGGAAACCGGGGAGCTGTTTTTT
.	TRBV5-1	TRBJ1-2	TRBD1	CASSLGQGSYGYTF	TGCGCCAGCAGCCTAGGACAGGGAAGCTATGGCTACACCTTC
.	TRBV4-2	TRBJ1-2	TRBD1	CASSQDDRDYGYTF	TGTGCCAGCAGCCAAGATGACAGGGACTATGGCTACACCTTC
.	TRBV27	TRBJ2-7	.	CASSQGGRQQYF	TGTGCCAGCAGCCAAGGGGGTCGGCAGCAGTACTTC
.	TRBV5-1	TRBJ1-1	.	CASGVGGDTEAFF	TGCGCCAGCGGTGTAGGGGGGGACACTGAAGCTTTCTTT
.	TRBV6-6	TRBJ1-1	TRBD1	CASSGQVRSSTEAFF	TGTGCCAGCAGCGGACAGGTCCGATCGAGCACTGAAGCTTTCTTT
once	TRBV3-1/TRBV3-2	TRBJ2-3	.	CASSRLDTDTQYF	TGTGCCAGCAGCCGATTAGACACAGATACGCAGTATTTT
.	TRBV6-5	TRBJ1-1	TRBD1	CASYDRARTEAFF	TGTGCCAGCTATGACAGGGCGAGAACTGAAGCTTTCTTT
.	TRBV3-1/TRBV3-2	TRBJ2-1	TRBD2	CASSIAGRLAASSYNEQFF	TGTGCCAGCAGCATCGCAGGAAGACTAGCGGCGAGCTCCTACAATGAGCAGTTCTTC
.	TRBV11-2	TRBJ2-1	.	CASSLVPSGSYNEQFF	TGTGCCAGCAGCTTAGTCCCCTCCGGGTCCTACAATGAGCAGTTCTTC
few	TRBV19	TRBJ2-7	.	CASSLAHVGGMVEQYF	TGTGCCAGTAGTCTCGCTCATGTTGGAGGAATGGTGGAGCAGTACTTC
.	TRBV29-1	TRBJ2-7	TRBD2	CSVLLAGAGEQYF	TGCAGCGTCCTTCTAGCGGGAGCTGGGGAGCAGTACTTC
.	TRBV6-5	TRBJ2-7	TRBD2	CASRESGVSSYEQYF	TGTGCCAGCAGAGAGAGCGGGGTGAGCTCCTACGAGCAGTACTTC
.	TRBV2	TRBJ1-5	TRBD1	CASSGTGGNQPQHF	TGTGCCAGCAGTGGGACAGGGGGCAATCAGCCCCAGCATTTT
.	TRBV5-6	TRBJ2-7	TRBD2	CASSPIQRLAGGHEQYF	TGTGCCAGCAGCCCGATCCAGCGACTAGCGGGGGGACACGAGCAGTACTTC
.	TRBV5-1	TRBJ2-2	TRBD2	CASSLEASGRADTGELFF	TGCGCCAGCAGCTTGGAGGCTAGCGGGAGGGCTGACACCGGGGAGCTGTTTTTT